These T cell receptor beta chains were read from a single sample in a study of cytomegalovirus exposure and HLA in healthy donors. The repertoire was sequenced with immunoSEQ multiplex PCR; TCRdb's copy has only in-frame clones and lacks some. The table includes 220,000 or so clones, approximately 83% detected once. Sequenced input: PBMCs. The receptors shown here come from a woman younger than 45 in good health and CMV-seropositive. Each CDR3 is given with its conserved first and last residue. Each record gives: V gene, J gene, D gene, clone size, CDR3 DNA, CDR3 protein. The D gene is left open where the match is weak. A row's size may be missing; if present it is once, few, many or a size class.

V: TRBV13
J: TRBJ1-5
D: TRBD1
size: once
DNA: TGTGCCAGCAGCTCCGGCGACAGGGTCAATCAGCCCCAGCATTTT
CDR3: CASSSGDRVNQPQHF

V: TRBV30
J: TRBJ1-2
D: NA
size: NA
DNA: TGTGCCTGGAGTCCTCTAGGGCATGGCTACACCTTC
CDR3: CAWSPLGHGYTF

V: TRBV4-1
J: TRBJ2-4
D: NA
size: NA
DNA: TGCGCCAGCAGCCCCCACGGGGGTGTAGCCAAAAACATTCAGTACTTC
CDR3: CASSPHGGVAKNIQYF

V: TRBV27
J: TRBJ2-7
D: NA
size: NA
DNA: TGTGCCAGCAGTTCGGACGGCCCCTCCTACGAGCAGTACTTC
CDR3: CASSSDGPSYEQYF

V: TRBV30
J: TRBJ1-5
D: NA
size: NA
DNA: TGTGCCTGGACTGCTGGTCGGAGGCAGCCCCAGCATTTT
CDR3: CAWTAGRRQPQHF

V: TRBV6-1
J: TRBJ1-2
D: TRBD1
size: NA
DNA: TGTGCCAGCAGTGCTCAAGTGCCCGACGGGACAGGACCCGACTATGGCTACACCTTC
CDR3: CASSAQVPDGTGPDYGYTF

V: TRBV28
J: TRBJ2-7
D: NA
size: NA
DNA: TGTGCCAGCAGTTTTAGGGACCAGCTTCCCTCCTACGAGCAGTACTTC
CDR3: CASSFRDQLPSYEQYF

V: TRBV11-1
J: TRBJ2-5
D: NA
size: NA
DNA: TGTGCCAGCAGCTCCATTAGACAGGAAGAGACCCAGTACTTC
CDR3: CASSSIRQEETQYF

V: TRBV5-1
J: TRBJ1-4
D: NA
size: NA
DNA: TGCGCCAGCAGAGTCCGGGGGCGAGAAGATGAAAAACTGTTTTTT
CDR3: CASRVRGREDEKLFF

V: TRBV30
J: TRBJ1-2
D: TRBD1
size: few
DNA: TGTGCCTACCGGGACAGGGTTGGCTACACCTTC
CDR3: CAYRDRVGYTF

V: TRBV9
J: TRBJ2-7
D: TRBD1
size: NA
DNA: TGTGCCAGCAGCGTAGCTTGGCAGGGGGAGTACGAGCAGTACTTC
CDR3: CASSVAWQGEYEQYF

V: TRBV19
J: TRBJ2-6
D: NA
size: NA
DNA: TGTGCCAGTAGTATAGATGGGGCCTTAACTGGGGCCAACGTCCTGACTTTC
CDR3: CASSIDGALTGANVLTF

V: TRBV4-1
J: TRBJ2-7
D: NA
size: NA
DNA: TGCGCCAGCAGCCAAGATAGGGTAGCCTCACGCTACGAGCAGTACTTC
CDR3: CASSQDRVASRYEQYF

V: TRBV28
J: TRBJ1-1
D: NA
size: NA
DNA: TGTGCCAGCAGTTTAATCCCTAGGGGCGTAAGCACTGAAGCTTTCTTT
CDR3: CASSLIPRGVSTEAFF

V: TRBV5-1
J: TRBJ2-5
D: NA
size: NA
DNA: TGCGCCAGCAGCTCAACCCGCAGGGTTCCCCAAGAGACCCAGTACTTC
CDR3: CASSSTRRVPQETQYF

V: TRBV12-5
J: TRBJ1-1
D: NA
size: NA
DNA: TGTGCTAGTGGTTTGACGACCGGACCCCGGGGCATGAACACTGAAGCTTTCTTT
CDR3: CASGLTTGPRGMNTEAFF

V: TRBV4-1
J: TRBJ1-5
D: NA
size: NA
DNA: TGCGCCAGCAGCCAAGCCTCATCAGGATATAGCAATCAGCCCCAGCATTTT
CDR3: CASSQASSGYSNQPQHF

V: TRBV29-1
J: TRBJ1-2
D: NA
size: once
DNA: TGCAGCGTTGGGGTGAGGGACTATGGCTACACCTTC
CDR3: CSVGVRDYGYTF

V: TRBV29-1
J: TRBJ2-7
D: NA
size: NA
DNA: TGCAGCGTGGGAAACGGGGTCTCCTACGAGCAGTACTTC
CDR3: CSVGNGVSYEQYF

V: TRBV29-1
J: TRBJ2-1
D: NA
size: NA
DNA: TGCAGCGTTGGTTATGGGGGAAACTCCTACAATGAGCAGTTCTTC
CDR3: CSVGYGGNSYNEQFF

V: TRBV10-3
J: TRBJ1-2
D: NA
size: few
DNA: TGTGCCATCAGTGAGTCGCCAGGGGAGTCCTACACCTTC
CDR3: CAISESPGESYTF

V: TRBV25-1
J: TRBJ1-5
D: TRBD1
size: once
DNA: TGTGCCAGCAGTGAGGGAGGGGGCAGGGATCAGCCCCAGCATTTT
CDR3: CASSEGGGRDQPQHF

V: TRBV15
J: TRBJ1-5
D: TRBD1
size: NA
DNA: TGTGCCACCAGCAGGGGGCGGGACAGGTCATCGCCCCAGCATTTT
CDR3: CATSRGRDRSSPQHF

V: TRBV29-1
J: TRBJ2-1
D: NA
size: NA
DNA: TGCAGCGTCTCGGACAGGAGGGATGAGCAGTTCTTC
CDR3: CSVSDRRDEQFF

V: TRBV28
J: TRBJ1-4
D: NA
size: NA
DNA: TGTGCCAGCACCCAGTTAGTAGGTGAAAAACTGTTTTTT
CDR3: CASTQLVGEKLFF

V: TRBV4-3
J: TRBJ2-7
D: NA
size: NA
DNA: TGCGCCAGCAGCCAAGATTTCCGGGGTCCCTACGAGCAGTACTTC
CDR3: CASSQDFRGPYEQYF

V: TRBV4-1
J: TRBJ2-3
D: TRBD2
size: NA
DNA: TGCGCCAGCAGCCAAAGACTAGCGGGAGTCCGTGAAGGTACGCAGTATTTT
CDR3: CASSQRLAGVREGTQYF

V: TRBV27
J: TRBJ2-5
D: TRBD2
size: NA
DNA: TGTGCCAGACGACTAGCGGGACCTCACCAAGAGACCCAGTACTTC
CDR3: CARRLAGPHQETQYF

V: TRBV27
J: TRBJ1-5
D: NA
size: NA
DNA: TGTGCCAGCAGACCACTTAGGTCAGGCAATCAGCCCCAGCATTTT
CDR3: CASRPLRSGNQPQHF

V: TRBV6-5
J: TRBJ2-1
D: NA
size: NA
DNA: TGTGCCAGCAGTCAGGGGCCTGAGCAGTTCTTC
CDR3: CASSQGPEQFF

V: TRBV27
J: TRBJ1-5
D: NA
size: NA
DNA: TGTGCCAGCAGTTTAGGCCAGAAATACAATAGCAATCAGCCCCAGCATTTT
CDR3: CASSLGQKYNSNQPQHF

V: TRBV30
J: TRBJ1-5
D: NA
size: NA
DNA: TGTGCCTGGAGTCACAGTAACAATCAGCCCCAGCATTTT
CDR3: CAWSHSNNQPQHF

V: TRBV10-3
J: TRBJ2-7
D: NA
size: NA
DNA: TGTGCCATCAGTGTCGGCTACGAGCAGTACTTC
CDR3: CAISVGYEQYF